The 8 T cell receptor beta chains below were found in one sample sequenced in a study of regulatory T cells in long-lasting Graves disease. Time point in this sample: persistent/refractory GD, antithyroid drugs over 5 years with positive TRAb. PBMC RNA was the source of the TCR library. For TCR beta, libraries came from iRepertoire HTBI primers and Arm-PCR of CDR3 regions. TCRdb reprocessed the multiplex PCR reads via MiXCR and lists one record per CDR3 protein. The top ten clones hold over 11% of a sample with 400,000 to 500,000 distinct CDR3 sequences, around 23% of them seen once. The sequences come from peripheral blood mononuclear cells (PBMCs), collected when the disease was refractory, from a patient treated with antithyroid drugs. These receptors were taken from a female donor with Graves disease.

This clonotype was found once. The chain links TRBV7-2 to TRBJ1-3; possible D gene TRBD1, 5 bases. The CDR3 consists of 15 residues. Between the trimmed V and J ends, which lost 8 bases and 0 bases, there was a span of 14 bases. The germline V gene has CDR1 SGHTA and CDR2 FQGNSA. CDR3 residues: CASGLQAPSGNTIYF. In DNA form, the CDR3 reads TGTGCCAGCGGTCTACAGGCTCCCTCTGGAAACACCATATATTTT. Drawing the rest from reference TRBV7-2 and TRBJ1-3, the complete variable domain is GAGVSQSPSNKVTEKGKDVELRCDPISGHTALYWYRQSLGQGLEFLIYFQGNSAPDKSGLPSDRFSAERTGGSVSTLTIQRTQQEDSAVYLCASGLQAPSGNTIYFGEGSWLTVV.

This clonotype came up many times. The V and J genes are TRBV30 and TRBJ1-4, with D perhaps TRBD1 (5 bases). CDR1 is GTSNPN, CDR2 SVGIG, per germline (reference sequence). V was trimmed by 1 base and J by 6 bases, leaving 9 bases between them. The CDR3 sequence is 13 residues long. The CDR3 region has the DNA TGTGCCTGGAGTGACGGGGGGGATGAAAAACTGTTTTTT. It yields the protein CAWSDGGDEKLFF.

Turning to this clonotype: Possible read error: a much larger clone is one base away. The V gene is TRBV9, the J gene TRBJ1-1; 7 bases are shared with TRBD1. The V gene's germline CDR1 is SGDLS and CDR2 YYNGEE. CDR3 length equals 14 residues. CDR3 in amino acids: CASSAGQRNAEAFF. The CDR3, as DNA: TGTGCCAGCAGCGCGGGACAGAGGAACGCTGAAGCTTTCTTT.

The V gene is TRBV12-3 or TRBV12-4, the J gene TRBJ1-5; 8 nucleotides agree with TRBD1. J gave up 7 bases and V 6 bases, and 5 bases lay outside the gene matches. The CDR3 extends over 13 amino acids. CDR3 nucleotides: TGTGCCAGCAGCGACAGGGGTGAACAGCCCCAGCATTTT. Protein sequence: CASSDRGEQPQHF.

The chain links TRBV5-1 to TRBJ2-5, with 11 bases lining up with TRBD2. Looked up from germline, CDR1 is SGHRS and CDR2 is YFSETQ. CDR3 length equals 16 residues. Trimming took 5 bases from V and 3 from J; bases not matched to a gene: 9. CDR3 DNA sequence: TGCGCCAGCAGAGGTCGGACTAGCGGGCAGAAAGAGACCCAGTACTTC. Its protein product is CASRGRTSGQKETQYF.

This clonotype showed up many times. The chain is built from TRBV28 and TRBJ2-7; 9 bases match TRBD2. The V gene's germline CDR1 is MDHEN and CDR2 SYDVKM. V dropped 3 bases and J dropped 2; count of bases not matched to a gene: 8. The length of the CDR3 is 16 residues. The CDR3, as DNA: TGTGCCAGCAGTTTTCGACTAGCGGATGGGGCCTACGAGCAGTACTTC. It yields the protein CASSFRLADGAYEQYF.

This clonotype showed up just a few times. The chain employs TRBV28 and TRBJ2-1, with D hard to call. There are 15 residues in the CDR3. Germline CDR1 and CDR2: MDHEN and SYDVKM. V was clipped by 4 bases and J by 0 bases, with 10 bases between them. Written as DNA, the CDR3 is TGTGCCAGCAGTTCCCCGGGCATCTCCTACAATGAGCAGTTCTTC. Amino acids: CASSSPGISYNEQFF. Filled out from reference TRBV28 and TRBJ2-1, the complete variable domain reads DVKVTQSSRYLVKRTGEKVFLECVQDMDHENMFWYRQDPGLGLRLIYFSYDVKMKEKGDIPEGYSVSREKKERFSLILESASTNQTSMYLCASSSPGISYNEQFFGPGTRLTVL.

This clonotype has more than one count but fewer than ten. A much larger clonotype is one base distant, so this may be a read error. The chain combines TRBV28 with TRBJ2-7, with 8 bases fitting TRBD2. The germline CDR1 and CDR2 sequences are MDHEN and SYDVKM. This CDR3 region has 11 residues. The CDR3 loop is CVSSPQREKYF. As DNA, the CDR3 is TGTGTCAGCAGTCCCCAGCGGGAGAAGTACTTC.